These 17 T cell receptor beta chains were sequenced from one sample in a study of human T cells and chemical hapten exposure. Each CDR3 protein gets one entry after TCRdb re-called the RACE reads with MiXCR. Of some 79,000 distinct CDR3 sequences in the sample, 7.5% to 9% were seen once. The time point denotes: patch test 1, 2 weeks after DPC sensitization. As for treatment: therapeutic diphenylcyclopropenone sensitization with weekly scalp DPC. The sample consisted of whole blood, taken in connection with sensitization to the hapten diphenylcyclopropenone (DPC). The receptors were sampled from a woman aged 25-40 years with alopecia areata. Some clones in this sample may be carry-over from other donors' samples.

This clonotype was seen many times. The chain combines TRBV7-2 with TRBJ1-5; no reliable D call. V shed 4 bases and J shed 1 base, with 11 bases lying between them. Germline values: CDR1 SGHTA, CDR2 FQGNSA. This CDR3 comprises 15 residues. The CDR3 DNA reads TGTGCCAGCAGCTCCCGGACTGGGAGCAATCAGCCCCAGCATTTT. Its protein product is CASSSRTGSNQPQHF.

This clonotype showed up many times. V and J are TRBV12-3 or TRBV12-4 and TRBJ1-4, with D tentatively TRBD1 (6 bases). The V and J ends lost 6 bases and 3 bases respectively, with 11 bases between them. This CDR3 region has 14 residues. Written as DNA, the CDR3 is TGTGCCAGCAGGAAAGCAGGGGCTAATGAAAAACTGTTTTTT. Amino acids: CASRKAGANEKLFF.

This clonotype was seen repeatedly, ten times or more. V is TRBV12-3 or TRBV12-4 and J is TRBJ1-1; tentative D call: TRBD1 (5 bases). V lost 1 base and J 0 bases, leaving 15 bases between the germline ends. CDR3 size: 17 residues. The CDR3 DNA reads as TGTGCCAGCAGTTTAGAGGGAGGGACTCTTATGAACACTGAAGCTTTCTTT. Translation: CASSLEGGTLMNTEAFF.

This clonotype showed up just a few times. The rearrangement joins TRBV7-2 to TRBJ2-3, with D possibly matching TRBD2 (7 bases). CDR1 is SGHTA and CDR2 is FQGNSA in the germline V gene. V lost 5 bases to trimming and J lost 4 bases, with 22 bases between them. This CDR3 comprises 17 residues. The CDR3, as DNA: TGTGCCAGCAGCCCCGCTAGAGTGGGGGGGCGGGCAGATACGCAGTATTTT. Translation gives CASSPARVGGRADTQYF.

The rearrangement joins TRBV20-1 to TRBJ1-1; possible D gene TRBD1, 6 bases. The CDR3 totals 15 residues. Between the trimmed V and J ends, which lost 0 bases and 5 bases, there was a span of 16 bases. CDR1 DFQATT and CDR2 SNEGSKA come from the germline V gene (reference sequence). The CDR3 DNA follows: TGCAGTGCTAGAGATTATGAGGGGGGTTGGACTGAAGCTTTCTTT. Translating it yields CSARDYEGGWTEAFF.

This clonotype has a count of ten or more. V gene TRBV5-1 combines with J gene TRBJ2-3, with D hard to call. In germline, CDR1 is SGHRS, CDR2 YFSETQ. The CDR3 totals 13 residues. Trimming took off 2 bases at V and 1 base at J, with 5 bases between the two ends. The CDR3 loop is CASSLWGTDTQYF. In DNA form, the CDR3 reads TGCGCCAGCAGCTTATGGGGCACAGATACGCAGTATTTT.

This clonotype has at least ten counts. As DNA, the CDR3 is TGCAGCGTGGGGGGGGTCTTGGATCACTCCTACGAGCAGTACTTC. Translation: CSVGGVLDHSYEQYF. The chain carries TRBV29-1 and TRBJ2-7, with 7 positions matching TRBD2. Trimming took 6 bases from V and 0 from J; bases not matched to a gene: 11. This CDR3 region has 15 residues. Germline loops: CDR1 SQVTM, CDR2 ANQGSEA.

The sample holds a few counts of this clonotype. An end of the junction differs from the germline gene, which may be a read error. This chain joins TRBV19 and TRBJ1-1; D gene ambiguous. This CDR3 region has 14 residues. Germline loops: CDR1 LNHDA, CDR2 SQIVND (reference sequence). In DNA, the CDR3 is TGTGCCACTAGTATGATAGGCCCGCACGCTGAAGCTTTCTTT. Translating it yields CATSMIGPHAEAFF.

CDR3 in amino acids: CASSLPTNYGYTF. CDR3 coding DNA: TGCGCCAGCAGCTTGCCCACCAACTATGGCTACACCTTC. V and J are TRBV5-1 and TRBJ1-2; D gene unclear. This CDR3 comprises 13 residues. The V gene lost 1 base and the J gene lost 2 bases, with 6 bases spanning the gap. Germline CDR1 and CDR2: SGHRS and YFSETQ. Full variable domain (missing parts from reference TRBV5-1 and TRBJ1-2): KAGVTQTPRYLIKTRGQQVTLSCSPISGHRSVSWYQQTPGQGLQFLFEYFSETQRNKGNFPGRFSGRQFSNSRSEMNVSTLELGDSALYLCASSLPTNYGYTFGSGTRLTVV.

This clonotype was seen more than once but under ten times. V gene TRBV9 combines with J gene TRBJ1-1; 8 nucleotides align to TRBD1. The CDR3 loop spans 13 amino acids. The germline gives CDR1 SGDLS, CDR2 YYNGEE. Losses at the gene ends were 7 bases for V and 5 bases for J; bases not matched to a gene: 7. CDR3 bases: TGTGCCAGCGCCTACAGGGGGAAAACTGAAGCTTTCTTT. Translation gives CASAYRGKTEAFF.

This clonotype came up many times. The CDR3 loop is CAISEQQGPDTQYF. DNA of the CDR3: TGTGCCATCAGTGAACAACAGGGGCCCGATACGCAGTATTTT. The chain has TRBV10-3 and TRBJ2-3; 7 bases are shared with TRBD1. Germline-derived CDR1 and CDR2 are ENHRY and SYGVKD. V shed 3 bases and J 6 bases; nucleotides not matched to a gene: 6. The CDR3 has 14 residues.

This clonotype was picked up many times. The rearrangement joins TRBV20-1 to TRBJ2-1, with D perhaps matching TRBD2 (5 bases). In germline, CDR1 is DFQATT, CDR2 SNEGSKA (reference sequence). The CDR3 consists of 13 residues. V was clipped by 2 bases and J by 4 bases, with 9 bases between them. DNA for the CDR3: TGCAGTGCTAGACCAACTAGGTACAATGAGCAGTTCTTC. Its translation is CSARPTRYNEQFF.

V and J are TRBV20-1 and TRBJ1-2; D is undetermined. The germline CDR1 and CDR2 sequences are DFQATT and SNEGSKA (reference sequence). This CDR3 has 14 residues. Trimming stripped 5 bases from V and 4 bases from J, with 17 bases between. The CDR3 spells CSAQTRQASYGYTF. The CDR3 bases are TGCAGTGCTCAAACCAGGCAGGCTAGCTATGGCTACACCTTC.

This clonotype was counted only a few times. This may stem from a read error, because a much larger clone lies one nucleotide away. The genes are TRBV20-1 and TRBJ2-7, with 8 bases lining up with TRBD2. Germline V gene sequence: CDR1 DFQATT, CDR2 SNEGSKA (reference sequence). The ends lost 2 bases at V and 5 bases at J; junction bases unmatched: 8. The CDR3 is 14 residues long. The CDR3: CSARLAGGADEQYF. As DNA, the CDR3 is TGCAGTGCTAGACTGGCGGGGGGTGCCGACGAGCAGTACTTC.

This clonotype was detected many times. The CDR3 loop reads CASSPDRALTYEQYF. The CDR3 DNA sequence: TGTGCCAGCAGCCCAGACAGGGCCCTCACCTACGAGCAGTACTTC. This chain links TRBV7-9 with TRBJ2-7; the match to TRBD1 covers 7 bases. V dropped 5 bases and J dropped 2; count of bases not matched to a gene: 9. The CDR3 totals 15 residues. Germline V gives CDR1 SEHNR, CDR2 FQNEAQ (reference sequence).

This clonotype showed up many times. The chain recombines TRBV20-1 with TRBJ2-3; 8 bases match TRBD2. Per the germline V gene, CDR1 is DFQATT and CDR2 is SNEGSKA (reference sequence). CDR3 size: 15 residues. V lost 4 bases to trimming and J lost 6 bases; unmatched junction nucleotides: 12. This chain's CDR3 is CSATGLAAASDTQYF. CDR3 sequence (DNA): TGCAGTGCTACAGGACTAGCAGCTGCATCGGATACGCAGTATTTT.

The chain carries TRBV30 and TRBJ1-2; the D is unclear. Looked up from germline, CDR1 is GTSNPN and CDR2 is SVGIG (reference sequence). The V and J ends lost 1 base and 8 bases respectively, with 11 bases between them. This CDR3 comprises 12 residues. CDR3 coding DNA: TGTGCCTGGAGTGGGGGTTCTCTAGGCTACACCTTC. This encodes CAWSGGSLGYTF. The full variable domain, its missing parts supplied by reference TRBV30 and TRBJ1-2, is SQTIHQWPATLVQPVGSPLSLECTVEGTSNPNLYWYRQAAGRGLQLLFYSVGIGQISSEVPQNLSASRPQDRQFILSSKKLLLSDSGFYLCAWSGGSLGYTFGSGTRLTVV.